This T cell receptor (beta chain) is drawn from a study of Ad26.COV2.S vaccination and SARS-CoV-2 variants. Study background: By the intramuscular route, Ad26.COV2.S was given once, or twice 56 days apart.

Treatment described: roughly 18 received Ad26.COV2.S at low or high dose, single or two shots; 5 received placebo; per-sample allocation not given. Sampling happened 63 days after the first vaccine or placebo injection. A word on this clone: Its antigen is not identified.

Trimming took 0 bases from V and 0 from J, leaving 8 bases between them. This CDR3 is built from 15 residues. Germline assignment: CDR1 LGHDT and CDR2 YNNKEL (reference sequence). Only in-frame clones appear in the TCRdb table, and some are missing; sequencing was by immunoSEQ multiplex PCR. The sample lists fewer than 400,000 clones, about nine tenths seen once, with roughly 3.2% in the top ten. General study points: Vaccinees and placebo recipients showed similar non-spike TCR breadth.

This receptor was identified in a person between 18 and 59 years old who received the Ad26.COV2.S COVID-19 vaccine or a placebo. The genes are TRBV3-1 (or the pseudogene TRBV3-2) and TRBJ1-1; D remains ambiguous. The sample in question was peripheral blood, obtained in a trial of Ad26.COV2.S vaccine versus placebo. This CDR3 is CASSQDSFLNTEAFF. CDR3 in DNA: TGTGCCAGCAGCCAAGATAGTTTCCTGAACACTGAAGCTTTCTTT.